This T cell receptor beta chain was captured by sequencing in a study of blood T cell repertoires in COVID-19. About the study: Whether acute or convalescent, the COVID-19 samples came from the United States, Italy and Spain. T cells, B-cell-depleted T cells, or PBMCs supplied cDNA or gDNA.

Trimming took off 4 bases at V and 0 bases at J, with 16 bases between the two ends. Germline V lookup: CDR1 SGHNT, CDR2 YYREEE (reference sequence). The CDR3 is made up of 16 amino acids. As handled by the study authors: Estimated nucleated cell counts came from reference gene primer amplification. Sequenced by immunoSEQ multiplex PCR; TCRdb stores in-frame clones only, minus some. The V and J calls and clone size were taken over from that table, and D and trimming were inferred from the DNA. The sample lists roughly 63,000 clones; 60% to 75% were seen once. The sequence came from a woman over 75 with acute or convalescent COVID-19. Sequenced sample: peripheral blood. J is TRBJ2-5 and V is TRBV5-4; D not certain. The CDR3 loop reads CASSVRYRGNQETQYF. DNA of the CDR3: TGTGCCAGCAGCGTGCGGTATCGCGGTAACCAAGAGACCCAGTACTTC.